In this sample, the clone carrying this TCR beta chain turned up a few times. Its cognate antigen is unknown. The data are from a study of vaccination and CD4 T cells after COVID-19. Overall study: A CEFX pool, an HIV-1 Nef pool, or no peptide went to control cultures.

Time point indicated: late sampling 161 to 241 days after vaccination in a few convalescent patients. Documented treatment: approximately 9-day PBMC culture with coronavirus spike peptide pools or control peptides (ViraFEST assay). With peptide pools, ViraFEST first expanded antigen-specific T cells and afterwards sequenced their TCRs. Cultured CD4+ T cell DNA underwent sequencing with the Oncomine TCR Beta short-read assay. The source of extracted genomic DNA was cultured CD4+ T cells. TCRdb itself ran the PCR reads through MiXCR, one entry per CDR3 protein. The repertoire holds tens of thousands of distinct CDR3 sequences, with around 28% as singletons. The CDR3 is made up of 13 amino acids. Trimming removed 5 bases at V and 1 base at J, with 9 bases between. Germline V gene data show CDR1 as LNHDA and CDR2 as SQIVND (reference sequence).

The sequence derives from a human donor who had recovered from COVID-19. This specimen was CD4+ T cells from blood, cultured in vitro, taken about 7 months after SARS-CoV-2 vaccination. This rearrangement joins TRBV19 to TRBJ2-7, with D possibly TRBD1 on 5 matching bases. CDR3 nucleotide sequence: TGTGCCAGTAGTTTCACAGGTTCCTACGAGCAGTACTTC. Translated, it gives CASSFTGSYEQYF.